A selection of T cell receptor beta chains follows, all from one sample in a study of cytomegalovirus exposure and HLA in healthy donors. Sequencing used immunoSEQ multiplex PCR; TCRdb keeps in-frame clones, though not all of them. The sample has roughly 180,000 clones, more than 75% seen once. Sequencing was performed on PBMCs. The receptors stem from a middle-aged man in good health and CMV-seronegative. The CDR3 runs from the conserved cysteine through the conserved F or W. Fields, in order: D gene, J gene, clone size, V gene, CDR3 length, CDR3 protein, CDR3 DNA. D genes are given only for firm matches. The size field is filled for only some rows; it gives once, few, many or a size class.

TRBD1,TRBJ2-3,-,TRBV7-3,15,CASSLTRTGRDTQYF,TGTGCCAGCAGCTTAACCCGGACAGGGCGAGATACGCAGTATTTT
TRBD1,TRBJ2-7,-,TRBV4-3,14,CASSQTRQGHEQYF,TGCGCCAGCAGCCAAACCCGACAGGGCCACGAGCAGTACTTC
TRBD1,TRBJ2-2,-,TRBV19,13,CASSVGQGVELFF,TGTGCCAGTAGTGTCGGACAGGGAGTGGAGCTGTTTTTT
-,TRBJ2-3,-,TRBV5-1,13,CASSLNGAPTQYF,TGCGCCAGCAGCCTAAACGGAGCCCCTACGCAGTATTTT
-,TRBJ2-7,-,TRBV4-2,16,CASSQTHRGSSYEQYF,TGTGCCAGCAGCCAGACTCATCGGGGATCTTCCTACGAGCAGTACTTC
-,TRBJ2-1,-,TRBV7-2,12,CASSLTGQEQFF,TGTGCCAGCAGTCTAACAGGGCAAGAGCAGTTCTTC
-,TRBJ2-7,-,TRBV5-6,14,CASSSLTGPLEQYF,TGTGCCAGCAGCTCCCTGACAGGTCCCCTCGAGCAGTACTTC
-,TRBJ1-2,-,TRBV7-2,15,CASSLEVQANYGYTF,TGTGCCAGCAGCTTAGAAGTACAGGCTAACTATGGCTACACCTTC
TRBD2,TRBJ2-2,-,TRBV7-2,15,CASRRGGPRTGELFF,TGTGCCAGCAGGCGGGGGGGGCCGAGGACCGGGGAGCTGTTTTTT
TRBD1,TRBJ2-3,-,TRBV18,17,CASSPNRGRMSTDTQYF,TGTGCCAGCTCACCAAACAGGGGGCGTATGAGCACAGATACGCAGTATTTT
TRBD2,TRBJ2-3,-,TRBV9,16,CASSPESGGGAGTQYF,TGTGCCAGCAGCCCAGAATCGGGCGGGGGGGCCGGTACGCAGTATTTT
-,TRBJ1-6,-,TRBV7-9,15,CASSLGGGFALDLHF,TGTGCCAGCAGCTTAGGGGGGGGGTTCGCCCTCGACCTCCACTTT
-,TRBJ2-7,-,TRBV6-1,14,CASSWQGSSYEQYF,TGTGCCAGCAGTTGGCAGGGCAGCTCCTACGAGCAGTACTTC
TRBD1,TRBJ1-2,few,TRBV15,15,CATSRDRESFYGYTF,TGTGCCACCAGCCGGGACAGGGAATCTTTCTATGGCTACACCTTC
TRBD1,TRBJ2-7,-,TRBV6-1,15,CASSSPGTATYEQYF,TGTGCCAGCAGTTCCCCCGGGACAGCGACCTACGAGCAGTACTTC
TRBD1,TRBJ2-3,once,TRBV15,17,CATSRRTGGPSRDTQYF,TGTGCCACCAGCCGTCGAACAGGGGGCCCCTCACGGGATACGCAGTATTTT
-,TRBJ2-1,-,TRBV11-3,11,CASANFNEQFF,TGTGCCAGTGCCAACTTTAATGAGCAGTTCTTC
-,TRBJ1-2,-,TRBV30,12,CASVGGVGGYTF,TGTGCCTCCGTCGGAGGGGTCGGCGGCTACACCTTC
TRBD1,TRBJ2-7,-,TRBV30,11,CAWSRGGGQYF,TGTGCCTGGAGTAGAGGGGGCGGGCAGTACTTC
TRBD2,TRBJ2-2,-,TRBV27,15,CASSMGTSWTGELFF,TGTGCCAGCAGTATGGGGACTAGCTGGACCGGGGAGCTGTTTTTT
TRBD2,TRBJ2-5,-,TRBV5-1,19,CASSRRRVGTSGSQETQYF,TGCGCCAGCAGCAGGCGGCGGGTTGGGACTAGCGGGAGTCAAGAGACCCAGTACTTC
-,TRBJ1-2,-,TRBV19,16,CASSPPGRAPNYGYTF,TGTGCCAGTAGTCCTCCGGGAAGAGCCCCTAACTATGGCTACACCTTC
TRBD1,TRBJ1-6,few,TRBV27,16,CASRIGQGTYNSPLHF,TGTGCCAGCAGGATAGGACAGGGGACTTATAATTCACCCCTCCACTTT
TRBD2,TRBJ2-1,-,TRBV10-3,15,CAISDFALAGGEQFF,TGTGCCATCAGTGACTTTGCACTAGCGGGAGGCGAGCAGTTCTTC
-,TRBJ1-1,-,TRBV5-1,14,CASSLDSSNTEAFF,TGCGCCAGCAGCTTGGACAGTTCGAACACTGAAGCTTTCTTT
-,TRBJ2-3,-,TRBV4-2,16,CASSQAARRGTDTQYF,TGTGCCAGCAGCCAAGCGGCCAGACGGGGCACAGATACGCAGTATTTT
-,TRBJ1-4,-,TRBV19,14,CASSGREPNEKLFF,TGTGCCAGTAGTGGCCGGGAACCTAATGAAAAACTGTTTTTT
TRBD1,TRBJ2-5,-,TRBV7-9,12,CASHRGRETQYF,TGTGCCAGCCACAGGGGAAGAGAGACCCAGTACTTC
TRBD2,TRBJ2-5,-,TRBV11-2,16,CASSRNSGGAEETQYF,TGTGCCAGCAGCCGGAATAGCGGGGGGGCGGAGGAGACCCAGTACTTC
TRBD1,TRBJ1-1,-,TRBV7-2,13,CASSWGQGTEAFF,TGTGCCAGCAGCTGGGGACAGGGCACTGAAGCTTTCTTT
-,TRBJ2-7,-,TRBV11-3,10,CASSLYEQYF,TGTGCCAGCAGCCTCTACGAGCAGTACTTC
TRBD1,TRBJ1-5,-,TRBV2,15,CASSEGQGSNQPQHF,TGTGCCAGCAGTGAGGGACAGGGGAGCAATCAGCCCCAGCATTTT
-,TRBJ2-1,-,TRBV11-2,14,CASSRHPGWDEQFF,TGTGCCAGCAGCCGCCACCCCGGGTGGGATGAGCAGTTCTTC
-,TRBJ2-3,-,TRBV28,18,CAGSSIDRGPASTDTQYF,TGTGCCGGCAGTTCTATAGATCGCGGGCCTGCTAGCACAGATACGCAGTATTTT
TRBD1,TRBJ2-7,-,TRBV19,14,CASSMGTGTYEQYF,TGTGCCAGTAGTATGGGGACAGGGACCTACGAGCAGTACTTC
-,TRBJ1-2,-,TRBV28,11,CASSLQYGYTF,TGTGCCAGCAGTTTACAGTATGGCTACACCTTC
TRBD2,TRBJ2-1,-,TRBV5-1,16,CASSLAPAGAGNEQFF,TGCGCCAGCAGCTTGGCCCCAGCGGGGGCGGGCAATGAGCAGTTCTTC
-,TRBJ2-7,-,TRBV5-4,13,CASSLVAVDEQYF,TGTGCCAGCAGCTTGGTGGCAGTGGACGAGCAGTACTTC
TRBD1,TRBJ1-2,-,TRBV11-3,13,CASSFRQGTGYTF,TGTGCCAGCAGCTTCAGACAGGGGACGGGCTACACCTTC
TRBD2,TRBJ2-3,-,TRBV28,14,CASRWTSDRDTQYF,TGTGCCAGCAGATGGACTAGCGACAGAGATACGCAGTATTTT
TRBD2,TRBJ2-5,-,TRBV15,16,CATSREGSGGGETQYF,TGTGCCACCAGCAGAGAGGGAAGCGGGGGAGGTGAGACCCAGTACTTC
-,TRBJ2-2,-,TRBV21-1,17,CASSNCQPGRGTGELFF,TGTGCCAGCAGCAATTGTCAGCCTGGTCGCGGCACCGGGGAGCTGTTTTTT
TRBD2,TRBJ2-7,few,TRBV28,17,CASSTSLLAEAAYEQYF,TGTGCCAGCAGTACTTCTCTTCTAGCGGAGGCAGCCTACGAGCAGTACTTC
TRBD2,TRBJ2-5,few,TRBV28,14,CASSRIAGRQTQYF,TGTGCCAGCAGTAGAATAGCGGGGAGGCAGACCCAGTACTTC
TRBD1,TRBJ1-2,-,TRBV6-5,15,CASSYPLQGSYGYTF,TGTGCCAGCAGTTACCCCTTACAGGGGTCCTATGGCTACACCTTC
TRBD1,TRBJ2-7,-,TRBV27,13,CASSGIGGHEQYF,TGTGCCAGCAGTGGAATAGGGGGCCACGAGCAGTACTTC
-,TRBJ2-7,-,TRBV18,17,CASSPSGGGPSSYEQYF,TGTGCCAGCTCACCATCGGGTGGAGGGCCTAGCTCCTACGAGCAGTACTTC
-,TRBJ1-1,-,TRBV7-3,16,CASSLTLPDRNTEAFF,TGTGCCAGCAGCTTAACTCTCCCGGACAGGAACACTGAAGCTTTCTTT
TRBD1,TRBJ1-2,-,TRBV7-6,15,CASSLGTGDTYGYTF,TGTGCCAGCAGCCTAGGGACAGGGGACACTTATGGCTACACCTTC
-,TRBJ2-1,-,TRBV11-2,15,CASSLGTLSSNEQFF,TGTGCCAGCAGCCTTGGGACTCTTAGCAGCAATGAGCAGTTCTTC
TRBD2,TRBJ2-2,-,TRBV28,18,CASSPASGGARGTGELFF,TGTGCCAGCAGTCCGGCTAGCGGGGGGGCCAGAGGAACCGGGGAGCTGTTTTTT
-,TRBJ2-7,-,TRBV5-4,12,CASSPGAYEQYF,TGTGCCAGCAGCCCTGGAGCCTACGAGCAGTACTTC
-,TRBJ2-2,-,TRBV4-1,14,CASSRPSGTGELFF,TGCGCCAGCAGCCGTCCGTCGGGCACCGGGGAGCTGTTTTTT
-,TRBJ2-5,-,TRBV5-1,16,CASSLLVAGSQETQYF,TGCGCCAGCAGCTTGCTGGTCGCGGGGAGTCAAGAGACCCAGTACTTC
-,TRBJ2-2,-,TRBV7-6,16,CASSPSGRGYTGELFF,TGTGCCAGCAGCCCCTCAGGGCGGGGTTACACCGGGGAGCTGTTTTTT
-,TRBJ2-7,-,TRBV6-1,15,CASSEGGGRPFEQYF,TGTGCCAGCAGTGAAGGTGGCGGCCGTCCCTTCGAGCAGTACTTC
-,TRBJ1-5,-,TRBV30,15,CAWSRGANPNQPQHF,TGTGCCTGGAGTAGGGGCGCGAACCCAAATCAGCCCCAGCATTTT
TRBD1,TRBJ2-2,-,TRBV28,17,CASISYSGTGDTGELFF,TGTGCCAGCATCTCCTACTCCGGGACAGGGGATACCGGGGAGCTGTTTTTT